Below are 2 T cell receptor beta chains sequenced from a single sample in a study of blood T cell repertoires in COVID-19. Sequencing was performed with immunoSEQ multiplex PCR; in TCRdb, only in-frame clones are kept and a portion is missing. The table lists some 140,000 clones, roughly four fifths of them singletons, with roughly a tenth in the top ten. The sample taken for sequencing was peripheral blood. The receptor set was obtained from a human donor in a cohort sampled during active COVID-19.

This clone came up a few times. The rearrangement joins TRBV5-4 to TRBJ1-2; 7 positions agree with TRBD1. In germline, CDR1 is SGHNT, CDR2 YYREEE (reference sequence). The CDR3 has 13 residues. V lost 4 bases to trimming and J lost 3 bases; unmatched junction nucleotides: 3. CDR3 sequence reads: CASSLDRDYGYTF. Here the CDR3 DNA reads TGTGCCAGCAGCCTCGACAGGGACTATGGCTACACCTTC.

The chain employs TRBV7-9 and TRBJ1-4; D unclear. V lost 5 bases and J lost 4, with 5 bases in between. CDR3 size: 12 residues. In germline, CDR1 is SEHNR, CDR2 FQNEAQ (reference sequence). CDR3 nucleotide sequence: TGTGCCAGCAGCATCAGTAATGAAAAACTGTTTTTT. Translation gives CASSISNEKLFF.